These 11 T cell receptor beta chains were all obtained from the same sample, sequenced in a study of T cell responses to AZD1222 COVID-19 vaccine. The assay was immunoSEQ multiplex PCR, and TCRdb's table has in-frame clones only and misses some. The sample has around 70,000 clones; nearly 90% are singletons. The source material was peripheral blood, sampled 28 days after the second AZD1222 dose. The receptors stem from an adult who received the AZD1222 COVID-19 vaccine.

The chain carries TRBV27 and TRBJ1-1; 7 positions agree with TRBD1. The V segment lost 7 bases and the J segment 2 bases; nucleotides outside the gene matches: 10. The CDR3 totals 15 residues. CDR1 and CDR2 from the germline V gene are MNHEY and SMNVEV (reference sequence). The CDR3 nucleotides are TGTGCCAGCAACCCTAGGACAGGCGGAAACACTGAAGCTTTCTTT. The encoded protein is CASNPRTGGNTEAFF.

This chain uses TRBV5-5 with TRBJ1-5; a weak D match, TRBD1 (6 bases). In germline, CDR1 is SGHKS, CDR2 YYEKEE (reference sequence). Trimming removed 5 bases from V and 2 bases from J, with 11 bases in between. This CDR3 comprises 14 residues. The CDR3 coding sequence is TGTGCCAGCAGACCAGGGGTTGGCAATCAGCCCCAGCATTTT. It translates to CASRPGVGNQPQHF.

This clone was counted once. As DNA, the CDR3 is TGTGCCAGCAGCCTGCAGGGGGCCGGAAATTCACCCCTCCACTTT. This translates into CASSLQGAGNSPLHF. The chain has TRBV7-9 and TRBJ1-6, with 8 bases aligning to TRBD1. V was pared by 5 bases and J by 7 bases, with 7 bases of the junction left unmatched. Germline V gives CDR1 SEHNR, CDR2 FQNEAQ (reference sequence). The CDR3 totals 15 residues.

This chain joins TRBV14 and TRBJ1-2; no clear D gene. The V end lost 1 base, the J end lost 9 bases, and 9 bases lay between the germline ends. This CDR3 spans 12 amino acids. Germline V gene sequence: CDR1 SGHDN, CDR2 FVKESK. CDR3 sequence reads: CASSQALGSYTF. The CDR3 DNA reads TGTGCCAGCAGCCAAGCGTTGGGCAGCTACACCTTC.

The rearrangement links TRBV14 to TRBJ1-2; weak D call: TRBD1 (5 bases). The CDR3 extends over 13 amino acids. V dropped 4 bases and J dropped 5 bases, with 11 bases sitting between them. Germline V CDR1 and CDR2: SGHDN, FVKESK. The CDR3 coding sequence is TGTGCCAGCAGCCCGGACCAGGGTTATGGCTACACCTTC. Translation: CASSPDQGYGYTF.

Only one count was recorded for this clone. V gene TRBV7-2 combines with J gene TRBJ2-7; weak D call: TRBD1 (6 bases). The V end lost 1 base, the J end lost 6 bases, and 13 bases lay between the germline ends. Germline CDR1 reads SGHTA; CDR2 reads FQGNSA. The CDR3 is 14 residues long. The CDR3 here is CASSLGGHPLEQYF. In DNA, the CDR3 is TGTGCCAGCAGCTTAGGGGGACATCCGCTCGAGCAGTACTTC.

The chain uses TRBV19 and TRBJ1-1; 7 bases align to TRBD1. J lost 4 bases, V lost 5 bases, and 7 bases had no gene match. The CDR3 is 14 amino acids. Looked up from germline, CDR1 is LNHDA and CDR2 is SQIVND (reference sequence). The DNA for the CDR3 is TGTGCCAGTAGTCTCCGACAGGGTTTCACTGAAGCTTTCTTT. Translation gives CASSLRQGFTEAFF.

The V gene is TRBV27, the J gene TRBJ2-2; no clear D gene. Germline-derived CDR1 and CDR2 are MNHEY and SMNVEV (reference sequence). The ends were cut back, 7 bases at V and 6 bases at J, with 15 bases in the middle. This CDR3 comprises 14 residues. CDR3 in DNA: TGTGCCAGCATGCCTTCCCCTTTGGCCGGGGAGCTGTTTTTT. Translation gives CASMPSPLAGELFF.

V is TRBV20-1 and J is TRBJ2-1; D not certain. The CDR3 runs to 11 residues. The germline V gene has CDR1 DFQATT and CDR2 SNEGSKA (reference sequence). Trimming removed 5 bases at V and 5 bases at J, with 7 bases between. This CDR3 is CSALPHNEQFF. CDR3 DNA sequence: TGCAGTGCTCTCCCACACAATGAGCAGTTCTTC.

The rearrangement uses TRBV4-3 and TRBJ2-7; TRBD1 agrees at 9 bases. From germline, CDR1 is LGHNA and CDR2 YSLEER. This CDR3 contains 15 residues. Trimming at V came to 0 bases and at J to 4 bases, leaving 4 bases not matched to a gene. CDR3 in DNA: TGCGCCAGCAGCCAAGAGACAGGGGGGACGTACGAGCAGTACTTC. This codes for CASSQETGGTYEQYF.

The genes are TRBV7-2 and TRBJ2-7, with 10 nucleotides matching TRBD2. Losses at the gene ends were 5 bases for V and 2 bases for J; bases not matched to a gene: 3. The CDR3 is made up of 14 amino acids. The germline CDR1 and CDR2 sequences are SGHTA and FQGNSA. CDR3 in amino acids: CASSPTSGPYEQYF. CDR3 in DNA: TGTGCCAGCAGCCCGACTAGCGGGCCCTACGAGCAGTACTTC.